Below, 13 T cell receptor beta chains from the same sample are listed, as sequenced in a study of shared clonotypes between healthy human individuals. Here immunoSEQ multiplex PCR was the method, and the copy in TCRdb shows in-frame clones only, minus some. The table includes some 2,100,000 clones, roughly 91% detected once. The naive CD8 population came from CD45RO-negative cells selected for CCR7, without terminally differentiated effector memory CD45RA+ cells. Sequenced: naive CD8+ T cells from PBMCs. These receptors were obtained from a man between 18 and 35 years old in good health. Some clones in this sample may be carry-over from other donors' samples.

The CDR3 bases are TGTGCCAGCAGCCAGCGGGAGGACTCCTACGAGCAGTACTTC. Its protein product is CASSQREDSYEQYF. This chain uses TRBV7-9 with TRBJ2-7; 9 nucleotides line up with TRBD2. From germline, CDR1 is SEHNR and CDR2 FQNEAQ (reference sequence). The CDR3 has 14 amino acids. J lost 0 bases, V lost 5 bases, and 2 bases had no gene match.

The rearrangement links TRBV4-3 to TRBJ2-5, with a possible D match to TRBD1 (5 bases). There are 15 residues in the CDR3. The V end lost 4 bases, the J end lost 2 bases, and 14 bases lay between the germline ends. Germline lookup yields CDR1 LGHNA and CDR2 YSLEER. For the CDR3, the DNA is TGCGCCAGCAGCCCAGGTCAGGGTTGGCAAGAGACCCAGTACTTC. It codes for CASSPGQGWQETQYF.

J is TRBJ2-7 and V is TRBV15; no firm D call. Germline V gene sequence: CDR1 LNHNV, CDR2 YYDKDF (reference sequence). V was clipped by 0 bases and J by 0 bases, with 15 bases between them. The CDR3 runs 17 residues. CDR3 in amino acids: CATSRDAATESSYEQYF. CDR3 in DNA: TGTGCCACCAGCAGAGATGCCGCGACGGAGAGCTCCTACGAGCAGTACTTC.

The chain couples TRBV28 to TRBJ2-3; 9 nucleotides line up with TRBD1. The V segment lost 1 base and the J segment 5 bases; nucleotides outside the gene matches: 4. The CDR3 consists of 15 residues. Germline assignment: CDR1 MDHEN and CDR2 SYDVKM. The CDR3 region has the DNA TGTGCCAGCAGTTTATCGGGACAGGGAATAGATACGCAGTATTTT. This encodes CASSLSGQGIDTQYF.

The gene calls are TRBV5-5 and TRBJ2-2; the match to TRBD1 covers 8 bases. CDR3 length equals 16 residues. Germline lookup yields CDR1 SGHKS and CDR2 YYEKEE (reference sequence). The V segment lost 1 base and the J segment 6 bases; nucleotides outside the gene matches: 8. The CDR3 sequence is CASSLRQGAPSGELFF. DNA for the CDR3: TGTGCCAGCAGCTTGCGGCAGGGGGCGCCGTCCGGGGAGCTGTTTTTT.

This chain connects TRBV5-1 to TRBJ2-1; D call uncertain. The ends were cut back, 0 bases at V and 0 bases at J, with 7 bases in the middle. The CDR3 length is 15 residues. Germline assignment: CDR1 SGHRS and CDR2 YFSETQ. CDR3 in DNA: TGCGCCAGCAGCTTGGCGTGGAGCTCCTACAATGAGCAGTTCTTC. It translates to CASSLAWSSYNEQFF.

The rearrangement uses TRBV4-1 and TRBJ2-1; 12 nucleotides line up with TRBD2. The CDR3 has 16 residues. V was clipped by 1 base and J by 7 bases; unmatched bases: 5. Germline V CDR1 and CDR2: MGHRA, YSYEKL. As DNA, the CDR3 is TGCGCCAGCAGCCAAGCTAGCGGGAGGGCCCGGAATGAGCAGTTCTTC. It codes for CASSQASGRARNEQFF.

The V call is TRBV2, the J call TRBJ1-6, with TRBD1 matching over 10 bases. CDR3 length: 16 amino acids. Trimming at V came to 7 bases and at J to 7 bases, leaving 10 bases not matched to a gene. Germline V gene lookup returns CDR1 SNHLY and CDR2 FYNNEI. The CDR3 DNA reads TGTGCCAGCACGCAATCTTTGGGACAGGGGAATTCACCCCTCCACTTT. It encodes CASTQSLGQGNSPLHF.

The CDR3 DNA reads as TGTGCCAGCAGCGTAGCAGGGACGCCTGCTAACTATGGCTACACCTTC. Translation gives CASSVAGTPANYGYTF. The rearrangement links TRBV9 to TRBJ1-2; D is possibly TRBD1 (5 bases). Between the trimmed V and J ends, which lost 0 bases and 0 bases, there was a span of 12 bases. The CDR3 extends over 16 amino acids. Germline V gene sequence: CDR1 SGDLS, CDR2 YYNGEE.

The chain combines TRBV2 with TRBJ2-1, with D tentatively TRBD2 (7 bases). Trimming took 4 bases from V and 6 from J, leaving 25 bases between them. CDR3 size: 18 residues. Germline V gene data show CDR1 as SNHLY and CDR2 as FYNNEI. The CDR3 loop is CASSGTGWGAGDPNEQFF. CDR3 in DNA: TGTGCCAGCAGTGGAACCGGTTGGGGGGCGGGAGATCCCAATGAGCAGTTCTTC.

The chain recombines TRBV5-4 with TRBJ1-2; D might be TRBD1 (6 bases). This CDR3 has 13 amino acids. CDR1 SGHNT and CDR2 YYREEE come from the germline V gene (reference sequence). Trimming pared 4 bases from V and 4 bases from J, leaving 11 bases between. As DNA, the CDR3 is TGTGCCAGCAGCGTTGACAGGATCTATGGCTACACCTTC. Translated, it gives CASSVDRIYGYTF.

The rearrangement uses TRBV4-3 and TRBJ2-1; D perhaps matches TRBD1 (8 bases). From germline, CDR1 is LGHNA and CDR2 YSLEER. The CDR3 contains 14 residues. Deletions cut 5 bases from V and 8 bases from J, with 16 bases between. The CDR3 sequence: CASSLRTGRDEQFF. The CDR3 nucleotides read TGCGCCAGCAGCTTACGGACAGGGAGGGATGAGCAGTTCTTC.

The chain uses TRBV2 and TRBJ2-5; TRBD2 matches at 7 bases. Germline values: CDR1 SNHLY, CDR2 FYNNEI. The CDR3 extends over 13 amino acids. V lost 3 bases and J lost 10; bases outside the gene matches: 8. CDR3 protein: CASSDGLERVQYF. The DNA of the CDR3 is TGTGCCAGCAGTGATGGACTAGAAAGGGTCCAGTACTTC.